These 22 T cell receptor beta chains originate from one sample sequenced in a study of blood T cell repertoires in COVID-19. Method: immunoSEQ multiplex PCR; TCRdb's copy keeps in-frame clones and lacks some. The profile shows 30,000 to 40,000 clones, 80% to 90% of them singletons. Material for sequencing was peripheral blood. The receptors derive from a man aged 55 to 70 with active COVID-19.

This chain joins TRBV5-1 and TRBJ2-1, with 10 bases that match TRBD1. Per germline, CDR1 SGHRS and CDR2 YFSETQ. CDR3 size: 15 residues. J lost 2 bases, V lost 4 bases, and 3 bases had no gene match. CDR3 bases: TGCGCCAGCAGCCGGACAGGGGGGCCCTACAATGAGCAGTTCTTC. Residues: CASSRTGGPYNEQFF.

The J gene is TRBJ2-1, the V gene TRBV4-1; D call uncertain. CDR1 and CDR2 (germline): MGHRA, YSYEKL. Trimming took 1 base from V and 8 from J, leaving 12 bases between them. This CDR3 region has 14 residues. CDR3 bases: TGCGCCAGCAGCCAAGTTAATGGGCCGGATGAGCAGTTCTTC. Protein product: CASSQVNGPDEQFF.

For the CDR3, the DNA is TGTGCCAGGGGACTAGTTCTTGACGGGCAGTACTTC. Its protein product is CARGLVLDGQYF. The V call is TRBV6-5, the J call TRBJ2-7, with 8 bases that match TRBD2. J was trimmed by 9 bases and V by 9 bases; bases with no gene match: 10. This CDR3 spans 12 amino acids. Germline V lookup: CDR1 MNHEY, CDR2 SVGAGI.

V is TRBV7-6 and J is TRBJ2-1, with TRBD2 matching 12 bases. V lost 5 bases to trimming and J lost 3 bases; unmatched junction nucleotides: 11. The V gene's germline CDR1 is SGHVS and CDR2 FNYEAQ. CDR3 length: 18 amino acids. The CDR3 coding sequence is TGTGCCAGCAGCCCTCGGACTAGCGGGGAGTGGGGCTACAATGAGCAGTTCTTC. This translates into CASSPRTSGEWGYNEQFF. The variable domain in full, completed from reference TRBV7-6 and TRBJ2-1, reads GAGVSQSPRYKVTKRGQDVALRCDPISGHVSLYWYRQALGQGPEFLTYFNYEAQQDKSGLPNDRFSAERPEGSISTLTIQRTEQRDSAMYRCASSPRTSGEWGYNEQFFGPGTRLTVL.

V usage is TRBV5-1 and J usage is TRBJ2-3, with 8 bases that match TRBD2. CDR1 and CDR2 from the germline V gene are SGHRS and YFSETQ. The CDR3 covers 16 residues. Trimming removed 4 bases from V and 0 bases from J; junction bases left unmatched: 7. CDR3 residues: CASSRLAGPSTDTQYF. Here the CDR3 DNA reads TGCGCCAGCAGCCGTCTAGCGGGCCCTAGCACAGATACGCAGTATTTT.

V is TRBV9 and J is TRBJ1-2; tentatively, D is TRBD1 (6 bases). Germline V gives CDR1 SGDLS, CDR2 YYNGEE. Trimming took off 3 bases at V and 4 bases at J, with 16 bases between the two ends. The CDR3 covers 15 residues. CDR3 sequence (DNA): TGTGCCAGCAGCGGAGGGGGGGACGAGGGCTATGGCTACACCTTC. Translated, it gives CASSGGGDEGYGYTF. Full variable domain (rest looked up from reference TRBV9 and TRBJ1-2): DSGVTQTPKHLITATGQRVTLRCSPRSGDLSVYWYQQSLDQGLQFLIQYYNGEERAKGNILERFSAQQFPDLHSELNLSSLELGDSALYFCASSGGGDEGYGYTFGSGTRLTVV.

V is TRBV7-9 and J is TRBJ2-1, with D tentatively TRBD1 (6 bases). This CDR3 has 14 amino acids. V shed 5 bases and J shed 4 bases, with 12 bases lying between them. Looked up from germline, CDR1 is SEHNR and CDR2 is FQNEAQ (reference sequence). The CDR3 spells CASSRKTGYNEQFF. In DNA form, the CDR3 reads TGTGCCAGCAGCCGAAAAACAGGGTACAATGAGCAGTTCTTC.

J is TRBJ2-7 and V is TRBV11-2, with a tentative D call TRBD2 (7 bases). Germline V lookup: CDR1 SGHAT, CDR2 FQNNGV. The CDR3 has 17 residues. Trimming pared 1 base from V and 5 bases from J, leaving 21 bases between. The CDR3 region is CASSLVYRTGGLHEQYF. The CDR3 nucleotides are TGTGCCAGCAGCTTAGTTTACCGGACGGGGGGCTTACACGAGCAGTACTTC.

The rearrangement uses TRBV6-6 and TRBJ2-3; tentative D call: TRBD2 (6 bases). Germline V CDR1 and CDR2: MNHNY, SVGAGI (reference sequence). The length of the CDR3 is 15 residues. V lost 7 bases, J lost 2 bases, and 16 bases lay in between. In DNA, the CDR3 is TGTGCCAGCACCACCGGGGCGGGGCCCACAGATACGCAGTATTTT. It translates to CASTTGAGPTDTQYF.

This chain connects TRBV18 to TRBJ1-3, with D maybe TRBD1 (6 bases). CDR1 is KGHSH and CDR2 is LQKENI in the germline V gene. CDR3 size: 20 residues. Trimming took 8 bases from V and 0 from J, leaving 29 bases between them. CDR3 residues: CASQLKSQAGAASSGNTIYF. CDR3 sequence (DNA): TGTGCCAGCCAATTAAAAAGCCAGGCAGGGGCCGCGAGCTCTGGAAACACCATATATTTT.

This chain uses TRBV5-6 with TRBJ2-1; D perhaps matches TRBD1 (5 bases). In germline, CDR1 is SGHDT, CDR2 YYEEEE. Trimming removed 7 bases from V and 3 bases from J, with 11 bases in between. This CDR3 is built from 13 residues. CDR3 amino acids: CASGAWLYNEQFF. The CDR3 coding sequence is TGTGCCAGCGGGGCCTGGCTCTACAATGAGCAGTTCTTC.

In this sample, this clone turned up once. The chain combines TRBV10-3 with TRBJ2-3; 9 bases agree with TRBD2. This CDR3 is 16 amino acids long. Germline loops: CDR1 ENHRY, CDR2 SYGVKD. Trimming took 5 bases from V and 2 from J; bases not matched to a gene: 8. CDR3 protein: CAISSLAGPPTDTQYF. The CDR3 DNA sequence: TGTGCCATCAGTTCACTAGCGGGCCCCCCCACAGATACGCAGTATTTT.

The V gene is TRBV4-2, the J gene TRBJ2-7; 8 nucleotides line up with TRBD2. The CDR3 contains 16 residues. Trimming cost V 4 bases and J 2 bases; bases outside gene matches: 10. Germline lookup yields CDR1 LGHNA and CDR2 YNFKEQ. CDR3 bases: TGTGCCAGCAGCCGCCATACTAGCGGCGATCCCTACGAGCAGTACTTC. This gives the protein CASSRHTSGDPYEQYF.

This sequence joins TRBV28 and TRBJ2-7; perhaps TRBD2 as D (7 bases). Trimming cost V 4 bases and J 3 bases, with 16 bases left between them. CDR3 length equals 15 residues. In germline, CDR1 is MDHEN, CDR2 SYDVKM. The CDR3 reads CASSSSGGGVYEQYF. The CDR3 DNA reads as TGTGCCAGCAGTTCCTCAGGAGGGGGGGTCTACGAGCAGTACTTC.

The chain links TRBV4-1 to TRBJ2-7; D might be TRBD2 (6 bases). The germline V and J ends were trimmed by 4 bases and 3 bases, with 13 bases remaining between them. Germline V lookup: CDR1 MGHRA, CDR2 YSYEKL. CDR3 length: 14 amino acids. In DNA, the CDR3 is TGCGCCAGCAGCCTGGGAGGAGGCTTCTACGAGCAGTACTTC. It translates to CASSLGGGFYEQYF.

The rearrangement joins TRBV5-5 to TRBJ1-4; 8 nucleotides agree with TRBD1. Germline assignment: CDR1 SGHKS and CDR2 YYEKEE (reference sequence). The V gene end was trimmed by 1 base and the J gene end by 7 bases; junction bases not matched to a gene: 9. This CDR3 is built from 16 residues. In nucleotides, the CDR3 is TGTGCCAGCAGCTTGCTGGGACAGGCTTCGGGTGAAAAACTGTTTTTT. It encodes CASSLLGQASGEKLFF.

V usage is TRBV4-1 and J usage is TRBJ2-7, with D possibly being TRBD2 (5 bases). The CDR3 length is 18 residues. Germline CDR1 is MGHRA and CDR2 is YSYEKL. V was clipped by 3 bases and J by 4 bases, with 25 bases between them. The CDR3 here is CASSQLRIIRGREYEQYF. The CDR3 DNA reads TGCGCCAGCAGCCAGCTCCGGATTATCCGGGGTCGGGAATACGAGCAGTACTTC.

The chain is built from TRBV10-1 and TRBJ2-6; D may be TRBD2 (5 bases). The CDR3 is made up of 17 amino acids. The germline V gene encodes CDR1 WNHNN and CDR2 SYGVQD (reference sequence). The germline V and J ends were trimmed by 6 bases and 0 bases, with 15 bases remaining between them. CDR3 coding DNA: TGCGCCAGCAGCCGGACTTTCGCCCGCTCTGGGGCCAACGTCCTGACTTTC. Its translation is CASSRTFARSGANVLTF.

J is TRBJ2-1 and V is TRBV5-1; possible D gene TRBD2, 6 bases. V was trimmed by 4 bases and J by 3 bases, leaving 11 bases between them. The CDR3 consists of 14 residues. In germline, CDR1 is SGHRS, CDR2 YFSETQ. The CDR3 loop reads CASSPPGLYNEQFF. The CDR3, as DNA: TGCGCCAGCAGCCCGCCGGGACTCTACAATGAGCAGTTCTTC.

This sequence joins TRBV7-9 and TRBJ2-5; 7 bases agree with TRBD2. V lost 5 bases, J lost 5 bases, and 8 bases stayed unmatched. Germline loops: CDR1 SEHNR, CDR2 FQNEAQ (reference sequence). The CDR3 contains 14 residues. DNA of the CDR3: TGTGCCAGCAGCCTCTCTAGCGGAGGGGAGACCCAGTACTTC. Translated: CASSLSSGGETQYF.

V is TRBV18 and J is TRBJ2-7; the match to TRBD1 covers 7 bases. This CDR3 contains 12 residues. Germline CDR1 KGHSH, CDR2 LQKENI. V shed 6 bases and J 7 bases; nucleotides not matched to a gene: 6. The CDR3 DNA follows: TGTGCCAGCTCCCAGAGGGGGCAGGAGCAGTACTTC. Translated: CASSQRGQEQYF.

This chain's CDR3 is CARSPRSEQFF. CDR3 sequence (DNA): TGTGCCAGAAGCCCACGGAGTGAGCAGTTCTTC. The chain carries TRBV5-3 and TRBJ2-1; D remains ambiguous. TRBV5-3 is given ORF status, its function remaining uncertain. Deletions cut 4 bases from V and 9 bases from J, with 8 bases between. This CDR3 is built from 11 residues.